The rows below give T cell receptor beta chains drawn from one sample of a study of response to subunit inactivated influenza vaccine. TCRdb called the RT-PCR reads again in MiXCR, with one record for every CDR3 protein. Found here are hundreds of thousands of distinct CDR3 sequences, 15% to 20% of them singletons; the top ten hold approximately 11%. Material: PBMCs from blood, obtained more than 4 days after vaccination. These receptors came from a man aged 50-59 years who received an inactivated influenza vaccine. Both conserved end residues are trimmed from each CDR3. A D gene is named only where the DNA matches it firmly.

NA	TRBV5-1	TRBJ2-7	ASSLLPGAYEQY
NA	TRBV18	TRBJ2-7	ASSPTPPQQTYEQY
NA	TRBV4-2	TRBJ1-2	ASSQDRLLYGYT
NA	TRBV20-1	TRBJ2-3	SATLAGSTDTQY
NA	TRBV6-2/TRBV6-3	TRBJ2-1	ASSVASRHNEQF
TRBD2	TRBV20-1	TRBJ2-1	SVTPTSGGSRNEQF
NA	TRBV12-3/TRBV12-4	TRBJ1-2	ASSFRTDYGYT
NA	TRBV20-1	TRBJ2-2	SATVRDTYTGELF
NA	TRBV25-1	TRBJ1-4	ASTRDRGEKLF
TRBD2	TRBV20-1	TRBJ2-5	SAQGLAGQETQY
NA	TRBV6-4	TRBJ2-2	ASSDLLGGELF
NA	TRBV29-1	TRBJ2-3	SVANTDTQY
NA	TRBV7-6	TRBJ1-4	ASSLGPHRATNEKLF
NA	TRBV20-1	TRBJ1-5	SARGGGNQPQH
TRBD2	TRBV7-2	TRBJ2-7	ASGGGRAPYEQY
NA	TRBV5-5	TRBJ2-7	ASSLELGPPSYEQY
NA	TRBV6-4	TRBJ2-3	ASSDEGYGTQQY
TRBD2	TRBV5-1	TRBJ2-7	ASSLGGLAGGEQY
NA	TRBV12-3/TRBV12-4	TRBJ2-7	ASTLSGGLGYEQY
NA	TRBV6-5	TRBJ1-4	ASSYGGDRSEKLF
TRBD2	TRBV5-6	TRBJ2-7	ASSGGTSGRAESSYEQY
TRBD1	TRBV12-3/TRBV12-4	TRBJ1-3	ASSHPQGWTGNTIY
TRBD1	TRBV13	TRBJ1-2	ASSSETGGHYGYT
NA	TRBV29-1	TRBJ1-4	SVAHPGTAEKLF